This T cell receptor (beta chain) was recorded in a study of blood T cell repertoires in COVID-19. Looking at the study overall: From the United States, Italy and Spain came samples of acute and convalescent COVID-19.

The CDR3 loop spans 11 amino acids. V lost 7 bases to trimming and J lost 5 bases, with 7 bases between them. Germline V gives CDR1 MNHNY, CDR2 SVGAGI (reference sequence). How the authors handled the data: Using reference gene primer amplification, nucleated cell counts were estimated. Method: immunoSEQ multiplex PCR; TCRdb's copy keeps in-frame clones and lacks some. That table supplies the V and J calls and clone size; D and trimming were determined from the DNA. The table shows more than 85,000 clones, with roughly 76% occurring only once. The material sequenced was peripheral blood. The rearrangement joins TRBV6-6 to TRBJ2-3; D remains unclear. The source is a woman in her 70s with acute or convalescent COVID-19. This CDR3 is CASTLGDTQYF. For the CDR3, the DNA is TGTGCCAGCACCCTAGGAGATACGCAGTATTTT.